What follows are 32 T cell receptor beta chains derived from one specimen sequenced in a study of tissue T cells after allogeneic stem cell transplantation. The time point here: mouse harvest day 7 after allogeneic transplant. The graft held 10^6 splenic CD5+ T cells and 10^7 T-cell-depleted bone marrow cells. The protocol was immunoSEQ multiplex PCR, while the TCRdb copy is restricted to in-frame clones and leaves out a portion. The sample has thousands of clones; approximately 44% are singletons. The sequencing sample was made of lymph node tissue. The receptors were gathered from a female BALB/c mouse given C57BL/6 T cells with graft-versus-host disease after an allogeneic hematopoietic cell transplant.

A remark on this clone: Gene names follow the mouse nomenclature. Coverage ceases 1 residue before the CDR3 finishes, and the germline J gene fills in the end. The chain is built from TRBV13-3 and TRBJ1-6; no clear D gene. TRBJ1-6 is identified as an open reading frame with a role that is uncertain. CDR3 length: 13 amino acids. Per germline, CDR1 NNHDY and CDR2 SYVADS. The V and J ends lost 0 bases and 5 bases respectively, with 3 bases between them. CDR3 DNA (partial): TGTGCCAGCAGTGATGACAATAATTCGCCCCTCTAC. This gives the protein CASSDDNNSPLY. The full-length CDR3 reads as CASSDDNNSPLYF.

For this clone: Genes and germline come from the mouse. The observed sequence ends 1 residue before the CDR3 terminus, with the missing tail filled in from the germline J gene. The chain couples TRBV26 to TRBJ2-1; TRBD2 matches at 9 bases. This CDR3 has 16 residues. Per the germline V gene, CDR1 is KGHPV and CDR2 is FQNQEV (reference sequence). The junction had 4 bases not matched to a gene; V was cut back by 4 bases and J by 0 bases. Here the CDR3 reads CASSPTGGYNYAEQFF. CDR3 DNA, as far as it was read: TGTGCCAGCAGTCCAACTGGGGGGTATAACTATGCTGAGCAGTTC.

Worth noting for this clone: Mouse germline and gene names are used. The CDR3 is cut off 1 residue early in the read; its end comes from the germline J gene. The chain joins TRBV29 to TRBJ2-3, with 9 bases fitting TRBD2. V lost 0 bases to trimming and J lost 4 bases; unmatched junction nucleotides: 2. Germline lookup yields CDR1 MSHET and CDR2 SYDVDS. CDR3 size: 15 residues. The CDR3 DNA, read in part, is TGTGCTAGCAGTTTATCTGGGGGGGCGACAGAAACGCTGTAT. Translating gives CASSLSGGATETLY. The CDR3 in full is CASSLSGGATETLYF. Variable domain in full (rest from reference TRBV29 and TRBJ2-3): DMKVTQMPRYLIKRMGENVLLECGQDMSHETMYWYRQDPGLGLQLIYISYDVDSNSEGDIPKGYRVSRKKREHFSLILDSAKTNQTSVYFCASSLSGGATETLYFGSGTRLTVL.

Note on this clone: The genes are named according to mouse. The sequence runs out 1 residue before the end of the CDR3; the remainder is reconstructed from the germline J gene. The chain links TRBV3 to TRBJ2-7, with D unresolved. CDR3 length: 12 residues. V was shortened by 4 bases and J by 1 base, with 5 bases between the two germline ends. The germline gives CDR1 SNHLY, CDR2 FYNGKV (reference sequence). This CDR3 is CASSSGSYEQYF. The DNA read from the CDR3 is TGTGCCAGCAGCTCGGGGTCCTATGAACAGTAC. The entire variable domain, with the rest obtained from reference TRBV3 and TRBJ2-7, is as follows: GPKVLQIPSHQIIDMGQMVTLNCDPVSNHLYFYWYKQILGQQMEFLVNFYNGKVMEKSKLFKDQFSVERPDGSYFTLKIQPTALEDSAVYFCASSSGSYEQYFGPGTRLTVL.

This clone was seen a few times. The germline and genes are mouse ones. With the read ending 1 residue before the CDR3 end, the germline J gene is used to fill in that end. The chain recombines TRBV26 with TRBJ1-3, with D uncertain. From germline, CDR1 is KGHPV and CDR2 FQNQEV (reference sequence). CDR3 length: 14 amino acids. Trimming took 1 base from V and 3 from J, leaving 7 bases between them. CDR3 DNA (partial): TGTGCCAGCAGTCTGTTGGGGATTGGAAATACGCTCTAT. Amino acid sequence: CASSLLGIGNTLY. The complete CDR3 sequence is CASSLLGIGNTLYF.

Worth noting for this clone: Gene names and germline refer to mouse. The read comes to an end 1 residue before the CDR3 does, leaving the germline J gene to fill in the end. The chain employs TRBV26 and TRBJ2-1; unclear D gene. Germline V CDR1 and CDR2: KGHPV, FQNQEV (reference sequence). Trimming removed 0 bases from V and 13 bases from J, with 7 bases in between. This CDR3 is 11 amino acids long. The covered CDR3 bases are TGTGCCAGCAGTCTGTCACAGCCCCAGTTC. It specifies CASSLSQPQF. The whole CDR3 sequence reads CASSLSQPQFF.

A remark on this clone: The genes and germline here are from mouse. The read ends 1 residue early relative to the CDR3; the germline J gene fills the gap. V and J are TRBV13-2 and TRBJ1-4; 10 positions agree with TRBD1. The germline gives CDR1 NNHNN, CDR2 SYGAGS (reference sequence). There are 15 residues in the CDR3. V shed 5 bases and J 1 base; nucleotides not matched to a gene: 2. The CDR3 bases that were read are TGTGCCAGCGGGGACAGGGGGGATTCCAACGAAAGATTATTT. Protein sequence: CASGDRGDSNERLF. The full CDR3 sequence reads CASGDRGDSNERLFF.

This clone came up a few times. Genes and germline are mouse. CDR3 protein: CASRLRDRANSDYTF. The CDR3 DNA, read in part, is TGTGCCAGCAGGCTCCGGGACAGGGCGAACTCCGACTACACC. The rearrangement joins TRBV26 to TRBJ1-2, with 9 bases that match TRBD1. The CDR3 extends 1 residue past the end of the read, so its final part is completed from the germline J gene. The CDR3 is made up of 15 amino acids. V lost 6 bases and J lost 2; bases outside the gene matches: 7. Germline CDR1 and CDR2: KGHPV and FQNQEV (reference sequence). Based on the CDR3 plus reference TRBV26 and TRBJ1-2, the full variable domain is NSKVIQTPRYLVKGQGQKAKMRCIPEKGHPVVFWYQQNKNNEFKFLINFQNQEVLQQIDMTEKRFSAECPSNSPCSLEIQSSEAGDSALYLCASRLRDRANSDYTFGSGTRLLVI.

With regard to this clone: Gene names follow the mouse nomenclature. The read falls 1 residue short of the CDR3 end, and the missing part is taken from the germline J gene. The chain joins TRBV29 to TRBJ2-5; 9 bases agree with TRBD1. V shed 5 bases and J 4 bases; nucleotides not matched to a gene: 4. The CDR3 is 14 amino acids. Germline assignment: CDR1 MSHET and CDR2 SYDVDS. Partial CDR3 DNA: TGTGCTAGCAGTCCGGGACAGGGAAAAGACACCCAGTAC. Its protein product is CASSPGQGKDTQY. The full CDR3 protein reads CASSPGQGKDTQYF.

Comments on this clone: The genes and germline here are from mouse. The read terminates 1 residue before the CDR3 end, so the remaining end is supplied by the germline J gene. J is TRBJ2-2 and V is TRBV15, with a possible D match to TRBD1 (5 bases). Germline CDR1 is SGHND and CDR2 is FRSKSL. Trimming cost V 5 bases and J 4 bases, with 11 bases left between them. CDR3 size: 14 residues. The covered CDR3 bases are TGTGCCAGCAGTCTCAGGGAGGGCACCGGGCAGCTCTAC. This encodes CASSLREGTGQLY. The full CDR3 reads CASSLREGTGQLYF.

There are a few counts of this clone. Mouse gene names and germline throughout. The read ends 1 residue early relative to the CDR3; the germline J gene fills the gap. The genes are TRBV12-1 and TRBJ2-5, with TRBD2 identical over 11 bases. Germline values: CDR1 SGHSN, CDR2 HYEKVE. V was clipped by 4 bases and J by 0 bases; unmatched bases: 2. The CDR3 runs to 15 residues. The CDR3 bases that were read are TGTGCCAGCTCCCGACTGGGGGGGAACCAAGACACCCAGTAC. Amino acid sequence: CASSRLGGNQDTQY. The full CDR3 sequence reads CASSRLGGNQDTQYF. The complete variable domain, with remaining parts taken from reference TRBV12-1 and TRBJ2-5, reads DSGVVQSPRHIIKEKGGRSVLTCIPISGHSNVVWYQQTLGKELKFLIQHYEKVERDKGFLPSRFSVQQFDDYHSEMNMSALELEDSAMYFCASSRLGGNQDTQYFGPGTRLLVL.

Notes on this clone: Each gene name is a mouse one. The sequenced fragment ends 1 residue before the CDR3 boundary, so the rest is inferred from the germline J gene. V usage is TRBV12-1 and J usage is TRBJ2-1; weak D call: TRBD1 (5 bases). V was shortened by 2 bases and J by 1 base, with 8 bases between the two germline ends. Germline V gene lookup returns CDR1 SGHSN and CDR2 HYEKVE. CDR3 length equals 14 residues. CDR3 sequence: CASSPRQNYAEQFF. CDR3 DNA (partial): TGTGCCAGCTCTCCCAGACAGAACTATGCTGAGCAGTTC.

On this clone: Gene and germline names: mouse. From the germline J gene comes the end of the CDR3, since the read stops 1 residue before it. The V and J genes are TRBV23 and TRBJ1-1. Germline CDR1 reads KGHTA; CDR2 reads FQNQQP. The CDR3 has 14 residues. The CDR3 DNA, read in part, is TGCTCCAGCAGTCCCACAACTGCAAACACAGAAGTCTTC. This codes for CSSSPTTANTEVF. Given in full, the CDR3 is CSSSPTTANTEVFF.

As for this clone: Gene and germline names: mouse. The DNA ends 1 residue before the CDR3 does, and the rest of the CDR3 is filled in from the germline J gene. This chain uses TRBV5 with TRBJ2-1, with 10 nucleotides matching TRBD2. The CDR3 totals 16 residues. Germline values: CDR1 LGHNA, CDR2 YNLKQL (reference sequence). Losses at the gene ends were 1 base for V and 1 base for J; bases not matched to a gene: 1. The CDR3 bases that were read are TGTGCCAGCAGCCAAGTACTGGGGGGGAACTATGCTGAGCAGTTC. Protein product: CASSQVLGGNYAEQF. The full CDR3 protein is CASSQVLGGNYAEQFF.

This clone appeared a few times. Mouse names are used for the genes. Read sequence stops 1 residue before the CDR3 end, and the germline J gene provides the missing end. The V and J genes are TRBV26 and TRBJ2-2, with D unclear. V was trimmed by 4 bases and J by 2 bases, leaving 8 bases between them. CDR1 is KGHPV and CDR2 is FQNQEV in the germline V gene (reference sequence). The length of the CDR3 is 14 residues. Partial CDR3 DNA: TGTGCCAGCAGTCCGACATTTAACACCGGGCAGCTCTAC. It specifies CASSPTFNTGQLY. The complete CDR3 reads CASSPTFNTGQLYF.

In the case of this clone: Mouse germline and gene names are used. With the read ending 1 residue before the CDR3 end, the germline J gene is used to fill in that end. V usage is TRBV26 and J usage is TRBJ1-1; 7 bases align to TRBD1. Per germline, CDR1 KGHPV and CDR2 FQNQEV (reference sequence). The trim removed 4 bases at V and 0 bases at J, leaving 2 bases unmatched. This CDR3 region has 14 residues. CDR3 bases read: TGTGCCAGCAGTCGGGGGACAGCAAACACAGAAGTCTTC. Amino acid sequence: CASSRGTANTEVF. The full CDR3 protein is CASSRGTANTEVFF.

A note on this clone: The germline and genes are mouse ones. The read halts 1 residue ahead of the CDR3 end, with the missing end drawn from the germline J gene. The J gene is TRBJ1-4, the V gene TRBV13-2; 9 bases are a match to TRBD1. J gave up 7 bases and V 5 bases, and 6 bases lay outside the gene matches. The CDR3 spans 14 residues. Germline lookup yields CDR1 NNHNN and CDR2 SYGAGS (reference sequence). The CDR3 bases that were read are TGTGCCAGCGGGGGGACAGGGATTACCGAAAGATTATTT. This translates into CASGGTGITERLF. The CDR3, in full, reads CASGGTGITERLFF.

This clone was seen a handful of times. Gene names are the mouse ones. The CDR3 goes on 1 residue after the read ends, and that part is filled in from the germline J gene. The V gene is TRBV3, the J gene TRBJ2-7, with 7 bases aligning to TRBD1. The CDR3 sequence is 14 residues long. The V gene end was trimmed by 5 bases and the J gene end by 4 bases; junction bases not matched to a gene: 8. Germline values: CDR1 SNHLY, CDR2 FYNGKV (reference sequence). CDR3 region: CASSPPGQTYEQYF. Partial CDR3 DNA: TGTGCCAGCAGCCCACCGGGACAGACATATGAACAGTAC.

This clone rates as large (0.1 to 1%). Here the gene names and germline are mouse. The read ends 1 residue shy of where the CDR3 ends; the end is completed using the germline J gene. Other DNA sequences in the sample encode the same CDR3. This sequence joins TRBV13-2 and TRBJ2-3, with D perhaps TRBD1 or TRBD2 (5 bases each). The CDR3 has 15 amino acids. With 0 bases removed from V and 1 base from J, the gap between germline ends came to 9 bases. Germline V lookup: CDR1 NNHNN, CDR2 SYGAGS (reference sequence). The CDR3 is CASGDGGRGAETLYF. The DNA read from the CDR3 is TGTGCCAGCGGTGATGGGGGGAGGGGTGCAGAAACGCTGTAT.

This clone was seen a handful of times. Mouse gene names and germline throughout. The CDR3 sequence: CASSPTDYEQYF. The DNA read from the CDR3 is TGTGCCAGCTCTCCCACAGATTATGAACAGTAC. This chain uses TRBV12-1 with TRBJ2-7; D unclear. The observed sequence ends 1 residue before the CDR3 terminus, with the missing tail filled in from the germline J gene. Trimming cost V 2 bases and J 4 bases, with 8 bases left between them. This CDR3 comprises 12 residues. CDR1 is SGHSN, CDR2 HYEKVE, per germline.

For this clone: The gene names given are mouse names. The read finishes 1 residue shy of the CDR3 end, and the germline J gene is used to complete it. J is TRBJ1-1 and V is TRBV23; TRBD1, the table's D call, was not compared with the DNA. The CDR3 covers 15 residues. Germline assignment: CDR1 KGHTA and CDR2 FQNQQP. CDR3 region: CSSSQSGTANTEVFF. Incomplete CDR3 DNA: TGCTCCAGCAGTCAATCGGGGACAGCAAACACAGAAGTCTTC.

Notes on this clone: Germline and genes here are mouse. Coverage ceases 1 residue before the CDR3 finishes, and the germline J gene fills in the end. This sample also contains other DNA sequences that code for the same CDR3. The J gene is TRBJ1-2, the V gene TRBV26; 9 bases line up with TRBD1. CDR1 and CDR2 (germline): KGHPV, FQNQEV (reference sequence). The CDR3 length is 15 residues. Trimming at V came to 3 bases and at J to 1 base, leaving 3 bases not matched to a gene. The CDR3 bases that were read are TGTGCCAGCAGTCTTCCGGGACAGGGAAACTCCGACTACACC. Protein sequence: CASSLPGQGNSDYT. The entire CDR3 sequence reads CASSLPGQGNSDYTF.

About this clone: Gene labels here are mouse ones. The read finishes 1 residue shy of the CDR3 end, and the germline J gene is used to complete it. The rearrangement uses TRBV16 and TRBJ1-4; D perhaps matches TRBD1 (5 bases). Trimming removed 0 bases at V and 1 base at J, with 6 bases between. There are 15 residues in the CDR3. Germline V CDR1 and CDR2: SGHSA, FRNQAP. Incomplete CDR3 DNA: TGTGCAAGCAGCTTAGATCAGGGTTCCAACGAAAGATTATTT. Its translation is CASSLDQGSNERLF. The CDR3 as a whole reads CASSLDQGSNERLFF.

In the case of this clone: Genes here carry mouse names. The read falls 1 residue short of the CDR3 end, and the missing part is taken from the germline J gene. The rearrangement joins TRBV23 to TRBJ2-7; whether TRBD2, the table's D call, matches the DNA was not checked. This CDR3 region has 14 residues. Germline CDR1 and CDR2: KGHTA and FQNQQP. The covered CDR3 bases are TGCTCCAGCAGCCAGGACTGGGGGGGGTATGAACAGTAC. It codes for CSSSQDWGGYEQY. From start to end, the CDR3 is CSSSQDWGGYEQYF.

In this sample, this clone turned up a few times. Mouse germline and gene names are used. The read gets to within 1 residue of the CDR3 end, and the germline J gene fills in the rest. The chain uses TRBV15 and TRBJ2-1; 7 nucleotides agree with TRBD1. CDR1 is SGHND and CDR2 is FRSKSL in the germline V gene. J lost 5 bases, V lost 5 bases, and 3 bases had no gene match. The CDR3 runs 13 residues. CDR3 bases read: TGTGCCAGCAGTCAACAGGGGAATGCTGAGCAGTTC. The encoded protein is CASSQQGNAEQF. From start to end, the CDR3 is CASSQQGNAEQFF.

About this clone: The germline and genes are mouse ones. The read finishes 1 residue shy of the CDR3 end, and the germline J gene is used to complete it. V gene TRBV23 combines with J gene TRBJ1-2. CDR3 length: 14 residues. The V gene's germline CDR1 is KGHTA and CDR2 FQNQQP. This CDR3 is CSSSQSATNSDYTF. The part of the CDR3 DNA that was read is TGCTCCAGCAGTCAATCCGCTACAAACTCCGACTACACC.

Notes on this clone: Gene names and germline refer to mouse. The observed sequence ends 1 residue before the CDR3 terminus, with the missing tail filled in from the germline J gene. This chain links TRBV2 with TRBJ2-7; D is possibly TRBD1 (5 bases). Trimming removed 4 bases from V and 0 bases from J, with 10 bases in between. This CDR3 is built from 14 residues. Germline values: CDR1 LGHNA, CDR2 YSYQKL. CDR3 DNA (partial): TGTGCCAGCAGCCCCCGACAGACCTCCTATGAACAGTAC. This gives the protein CASSPRQTSYEQY. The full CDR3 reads CASSPRQTSYEQYF.

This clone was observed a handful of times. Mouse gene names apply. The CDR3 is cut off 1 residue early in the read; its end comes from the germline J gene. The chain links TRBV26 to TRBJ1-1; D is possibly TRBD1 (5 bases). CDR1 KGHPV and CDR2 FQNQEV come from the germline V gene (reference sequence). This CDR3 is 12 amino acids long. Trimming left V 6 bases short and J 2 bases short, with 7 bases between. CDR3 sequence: CASSRDNTEVFF. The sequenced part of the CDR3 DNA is TGTGCCAGCAGCCGGGACAACACAGAAGTCTTC.

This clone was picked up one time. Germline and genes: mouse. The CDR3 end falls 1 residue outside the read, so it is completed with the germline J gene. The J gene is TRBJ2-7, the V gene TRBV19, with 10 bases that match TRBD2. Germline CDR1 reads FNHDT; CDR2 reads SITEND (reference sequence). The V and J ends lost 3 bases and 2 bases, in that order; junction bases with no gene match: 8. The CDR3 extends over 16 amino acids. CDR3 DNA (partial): TGTGCCAGCAGTAATACTGGGGGGGGCGCACCCTATGAACAGTAC. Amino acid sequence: CASSNTGGGAPYEQY. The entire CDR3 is CASSNTGGGAPYEQYF.

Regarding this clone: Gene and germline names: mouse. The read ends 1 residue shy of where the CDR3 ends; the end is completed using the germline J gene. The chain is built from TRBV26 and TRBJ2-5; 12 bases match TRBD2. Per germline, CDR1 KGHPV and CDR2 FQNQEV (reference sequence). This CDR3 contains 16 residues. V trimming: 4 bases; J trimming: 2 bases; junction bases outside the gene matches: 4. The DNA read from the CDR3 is TGTGCCAGCAGTCCACGGGACTGGGGGGTCCAAGACACCCAGTAC. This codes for CASSPRDWGVQDTQY. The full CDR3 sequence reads CASSPRDWGVQDTQYF.

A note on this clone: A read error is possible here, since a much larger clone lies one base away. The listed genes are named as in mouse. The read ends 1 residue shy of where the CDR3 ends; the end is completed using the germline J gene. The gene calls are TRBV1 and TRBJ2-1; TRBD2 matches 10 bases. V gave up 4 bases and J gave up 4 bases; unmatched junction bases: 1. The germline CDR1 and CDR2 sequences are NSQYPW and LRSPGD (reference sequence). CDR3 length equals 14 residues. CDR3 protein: CTCSEDWGYAEQFF. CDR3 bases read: TGCACCTGCAGTGAGGACTGGGGGTATGCTGAGCAGTTC.

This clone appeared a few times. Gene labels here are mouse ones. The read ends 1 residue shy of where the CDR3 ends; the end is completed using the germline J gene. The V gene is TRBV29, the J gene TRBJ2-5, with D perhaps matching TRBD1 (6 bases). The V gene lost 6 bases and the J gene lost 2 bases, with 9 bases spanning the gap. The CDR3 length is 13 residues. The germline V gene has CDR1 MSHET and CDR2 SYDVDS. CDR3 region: CASSRDIQDTQYF. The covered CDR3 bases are TGTGCTAGCAGCCGGGACATCCAAGACACCCAGTAC.